These T cell receptor beta chains were read from a single sample in a study of blood T cell repertoires in COVID-19. The protocol was immunoSEQ multiplex PCR, while the TCRdb copy is restricted to in-frame clones and leaves out a portion. Of a few hundred thousand clones in the sample, less than 90% were seen once. Input material: peripheral blood. The receptors originated from a woman between 65 and 79 years old with COVID-19, enrolled during active disease. Both conserved end residues are trimmed from each CDR3. The order of the fields is clone size, J gene, D gene, V gene, CDR3 protein. A D gene is named only where the DNA matches it firmly. The size of a clone is reported for some rows only, either as once, few or many, or as a class for expanded clones.

clone_size: .; j_call: TRBJ2-3; d_call: .; v_call: TRBV29-1; cdr3_aa: SVHSRVVTDTQY
clone_size: .; j_call: TRBJ1-5; d_call: .; v_call: TRBV21-1; cdr3_aa: ASSKLVRDSHQPQH
clone_size: .; j_call: TRBJ2-4; d_call: .; v_call: TRBV27; cdr3_aa: ASREAGAKNIQY
clone_size: .; j_call: TRBJ1-1; d_call: .; v_call: TRBV3-1/TRBV3-2; cdr3_aa: ASSQSRSNSGTEAF
clone_size: .; j_call: TRBJ2-7; d_call: .; v_call: TRBV11-2; cdr3_aa: ASSLSNIPAYEQY
clone_size: .; j_call: TRBJ2-1; d_call: .; v_call: TRBV7-2; cdr3_aa: ASSLSIYNEQF
clone_size: once; j_call: TRBJ1-6; d_call: .; v_call: TRBV7-2; cdr3_aa: ASSLTMTVNSPLH
clone_size: .; j_call: TRBJ2-7; d_call: .; v_call: TRBV24-1; cdr3_aa: ATSDSRDTYEQY
clone_size: .; j_call: TRBJ1-2; d_call: .; v_call: TRBV15; cdr3_aa: ATSSKDDRPTNYGYT
clone_size: .; j_call: TRBJ2-7; d_call: .; v_call: TRBV12-3/TRBV12-4; cdr3_aa: ASSPDKTYEQY
clone_size: .; j_call: TRBJ2-1; d_call: .; v_call: TRBV4-1; cdr3_aa: ASSQERQGHNEQF